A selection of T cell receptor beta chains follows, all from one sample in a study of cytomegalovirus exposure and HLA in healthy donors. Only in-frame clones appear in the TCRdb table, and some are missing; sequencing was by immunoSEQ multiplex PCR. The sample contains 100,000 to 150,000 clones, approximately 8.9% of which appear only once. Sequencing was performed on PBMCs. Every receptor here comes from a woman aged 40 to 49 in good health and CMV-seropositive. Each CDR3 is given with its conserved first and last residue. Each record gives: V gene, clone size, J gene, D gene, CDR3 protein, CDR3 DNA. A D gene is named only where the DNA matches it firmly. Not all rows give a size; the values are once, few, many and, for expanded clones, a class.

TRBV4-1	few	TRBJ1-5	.	CASSPRQEYSNQPQHF	TGCGCCAGCAGCCCTCGACAGGAGTATAGCAATCAGCCCCAGCATTTT
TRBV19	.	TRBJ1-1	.	CASSIVGEVWTEAFF	TGTGCCAGTAGTATAGTCGGGGAGGTATGGACTGAAGCTTTCTTT
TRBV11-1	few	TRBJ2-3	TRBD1	CASSFDRGQDTQYF	TGTGCCAGCAGCTTCGACAGGGGGCAAGATACGCAGTATTTT
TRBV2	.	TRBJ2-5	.	CASHVEVQETQYF	TGTGCCAGCCACGTTGAGGTTCAAGAGACCCAGTACTTC
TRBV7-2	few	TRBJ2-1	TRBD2	CASSLFLAGAWEQFF	TGTGCCAGCAGCTTATTCCTAGCGGGGGCGTGGGAGCAGTTCTTC
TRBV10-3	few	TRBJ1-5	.	CAISALGQPQHF	TGTGCCATCAGTGCCCTAGGTCAGCCCCAGCATTTT
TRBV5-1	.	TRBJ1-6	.	CASSLKFVDSPLHF	TGCGCCAGCAGCCTAAAGTTTGTGGATTCACCCCTCCACTTT
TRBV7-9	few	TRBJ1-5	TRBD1	CASSPDRGQEPQHF	TGTGCCAGCAGCCCCGACAGGGGTCAAGAGCCCCAGCATTTT
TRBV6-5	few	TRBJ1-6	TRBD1	CASNRAGGGSPLHF	TGTGCCAGCAACCGAGCAGGGGGAGGTTCACCCCTCCACTTT
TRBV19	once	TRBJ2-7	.	CASMKARGSYEQYF	TGTGCCAGTATGAAGGCCAGGGGCTCCTACGAGCAGTACTTC
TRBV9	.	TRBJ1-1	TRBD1	CASSVRQGLATEAFF	TGTGCCAGCAGCGTTCGACAGGGGTTGGCCACTGAAGCTTTCTTT
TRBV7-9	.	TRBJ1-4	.	CASSLAQVEKLFF	TGTGCCAGCAGCTTAGCACAGGTAGAAAAACTGTTTTTT
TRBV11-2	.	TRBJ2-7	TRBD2	CASSAGLAGGEQYF	TGTGCCAGCAGCGCGGGACTAGCGGGGGGCGAGCAGTACTTC
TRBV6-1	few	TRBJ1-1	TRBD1	CASSWGQVNTEAFF	TGTGCCAGCAGTTGGGGACAGGTGAACACTGAAGCTTTCTTT
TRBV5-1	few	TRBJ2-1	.	CASSQRPLGDEQFF	TGCGCCAGCAGCCAACGTCCCCTAGGGGATGAGCAGTTCTTC
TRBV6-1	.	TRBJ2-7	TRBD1	CASSTGTAEGEQYF	TGTGCCAGCAGTACCGGGACAGCTGAGGGGGAGCAGTACTTC
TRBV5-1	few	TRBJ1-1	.	CASSFGAGQGEAFF	TGCGCCAGCAGCTTCGGAGCGGGGCAAGGTGAAGCTTTCTTT
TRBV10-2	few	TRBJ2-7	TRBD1	CASSLGQGRNEQYF	TGCGCCAGCAGTCTGGGACAGGGAAGGAACGAGCAGTACTTC
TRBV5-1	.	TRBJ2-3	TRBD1	CASSFIGTGRGTDTQYF	TGCGCCAGCAGCTTCATCGGGACAGGCAGGGGCACAGATACGCAGTATTTT
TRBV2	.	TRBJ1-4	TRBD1	CASSGGGMLF	TGTGCCAGCAGTGGAGGGGGCATGCTTTTT
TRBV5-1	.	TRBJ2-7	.	CASSVDRGGSQYF	TGCGCCAGCAGCGTGGACAGAGGGGGTTCCCAGTACTTC
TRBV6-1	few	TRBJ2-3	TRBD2	CASSEAVASGGPTNYF	TGTGCCAGCAGTGAAGCGGTGGCTAGCGGGGGGCCTACAAATTATTTT
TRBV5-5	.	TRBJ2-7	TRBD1	CASSTLTGGKEYF	TGTGCCAGCAGCACCCTGACAGGGGGCAAGGAGTACTTC